This T cell receptor beta chain was observed in a study of T cell responses to AZD1222 COVID-19 vaccine. Study-level findings and limits: The study identified only five to seven AZD1222 recipients as seropositive at baseline.

The method was immunoSEQ multiplex PCR; TCRdb's version includes in-frame clones alone and lacks a portion of them. The sample has tens of thousands of clones, 65% to 80% seen once. As concerns this clone: Its antigen is as yet unknown.

The starting material was peripheral blood, obtained on day 0 of MenACWY control vaccination. This sequence originates from an adult in good health.

The CDR3, as DNA: TGTGCCAGCAGCCGAAATGGGGGGTTTCAAGAGACCCAGTACTTC. Translated, it gives CASSRNGGFQETQYF. The chain uses TRBV7-9 and TRBJ2-5, with a possible D match to TRBD2 (6 bases). Germline-derived CDR1 and CDR2 are SEHNR and FQNEAQ (reference sequence). Trimming took off 5 bases at V and 2 bases at J, with 15 bases between the two ends. The CDR3 consists of 15 residues.